This TCR beta chain appears in the sequencing data of a study of T cells after yellow fever vaccination. In TCRdb, the 5' RACE reads were re-called with MiXCR into one record per CDR3 protein. The table records some 15,000 distinct CDR3 sequences, 7.3% of them present only once. This clonotype was seen many times. Whole-study results and caveats: A weaker secondary response peaked on day 5, the primary on day 15.

In germline, CDR1 is LGHNT, CDR2 FRNRAP. This CDR3 region has 14 residues. The trim removed 2 bases at V and 6 bases at J, leaving 2 bases unmatched. This TCR derives from a man aged 18 to 30 who received the YFV17D yellow fever vaccine. The chain combines TRBV12-5 with TRBJ2-1, with 9 bases identical to TRBD2. Here the sequenced sample was PBMCs, either bulk or a sorted T-cell subset (CD4+, CD8+, memory, or dextramer-sorted; not recorded which), taken on the day of the yellow fever booster vaccination. The CDR3 region is CASGLSGGSNEQFF. The CDR3 DNA reads TGTGCTAGTGGTTTGAGCGGGGGGTCCAATGAGCAGTTCTTC.